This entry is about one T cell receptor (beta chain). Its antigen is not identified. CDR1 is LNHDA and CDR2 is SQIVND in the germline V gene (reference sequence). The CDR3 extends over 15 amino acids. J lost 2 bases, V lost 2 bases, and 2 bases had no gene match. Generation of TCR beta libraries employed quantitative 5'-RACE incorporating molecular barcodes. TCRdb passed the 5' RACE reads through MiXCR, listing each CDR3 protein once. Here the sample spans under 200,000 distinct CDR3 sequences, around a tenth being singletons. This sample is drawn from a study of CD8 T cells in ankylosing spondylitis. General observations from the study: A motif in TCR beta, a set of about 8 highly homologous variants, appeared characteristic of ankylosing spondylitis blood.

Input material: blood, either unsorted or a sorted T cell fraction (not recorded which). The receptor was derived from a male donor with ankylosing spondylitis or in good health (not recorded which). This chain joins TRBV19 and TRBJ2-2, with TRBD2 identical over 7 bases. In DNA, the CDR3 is TGTGCCAGTAGTATAAGGACTAGTAACACCGGGGAGCTGTTTTTT. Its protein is CASSIRTSNTGELFF.